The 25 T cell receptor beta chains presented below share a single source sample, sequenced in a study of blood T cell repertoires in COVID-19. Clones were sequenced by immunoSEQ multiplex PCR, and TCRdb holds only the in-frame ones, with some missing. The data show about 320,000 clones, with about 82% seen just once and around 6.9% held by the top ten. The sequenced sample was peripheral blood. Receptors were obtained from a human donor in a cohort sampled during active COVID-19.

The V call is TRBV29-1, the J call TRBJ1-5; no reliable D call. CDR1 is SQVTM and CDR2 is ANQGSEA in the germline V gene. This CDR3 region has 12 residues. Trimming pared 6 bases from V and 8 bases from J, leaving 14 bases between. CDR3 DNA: TGCAGCGTACAGCGTTCGGGAGAGCCCCAGCATTTT. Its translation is CSVQRSGEPQHF.

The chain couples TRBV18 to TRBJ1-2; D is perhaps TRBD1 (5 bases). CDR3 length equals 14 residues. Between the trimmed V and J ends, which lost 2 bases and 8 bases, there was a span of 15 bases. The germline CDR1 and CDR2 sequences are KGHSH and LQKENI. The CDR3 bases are TGTGCCAGCTCACCAGACAGTACCGGGGGGGGCTACACCTTC. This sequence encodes CASSPDSTGGGYTF.

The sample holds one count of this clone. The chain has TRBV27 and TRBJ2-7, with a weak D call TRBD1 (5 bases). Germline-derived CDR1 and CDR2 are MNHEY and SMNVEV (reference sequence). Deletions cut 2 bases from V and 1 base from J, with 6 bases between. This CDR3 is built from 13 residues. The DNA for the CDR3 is TGTGCCAGCAGTTTACGACAGTCCTACGAGCAGTACTTC. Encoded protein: CASSLRQSYEQYF.

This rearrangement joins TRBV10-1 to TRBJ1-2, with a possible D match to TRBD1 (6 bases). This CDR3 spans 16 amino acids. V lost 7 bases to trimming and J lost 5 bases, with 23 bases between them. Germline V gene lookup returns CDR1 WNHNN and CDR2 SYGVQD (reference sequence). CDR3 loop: CASNREQGRPIYGYTF. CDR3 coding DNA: TGCGCCAGCAACAGGGAGCAGGGGCGACCTATATATGGCTACACCTTC.

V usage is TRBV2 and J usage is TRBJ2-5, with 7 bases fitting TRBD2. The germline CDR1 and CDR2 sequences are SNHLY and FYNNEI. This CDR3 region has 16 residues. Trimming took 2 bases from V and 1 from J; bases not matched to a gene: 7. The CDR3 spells CASSESSGGSQETQYF. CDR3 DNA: TGTGCCAGCAGTGAAAGTTCGGGGGGTTCCCAAGAGACCCAGTACTTC.

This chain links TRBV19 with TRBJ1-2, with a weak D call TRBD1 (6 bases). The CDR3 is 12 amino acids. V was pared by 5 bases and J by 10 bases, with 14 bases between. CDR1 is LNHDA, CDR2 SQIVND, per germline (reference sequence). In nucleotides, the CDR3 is TGTGCCAGTAGTGGACAGTCCACCAACTACACCTTC. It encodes CASSGQSTNYTF.

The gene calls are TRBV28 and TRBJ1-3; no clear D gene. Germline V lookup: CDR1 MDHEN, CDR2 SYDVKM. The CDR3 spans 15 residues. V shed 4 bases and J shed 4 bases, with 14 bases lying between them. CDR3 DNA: TGTGCCAGCAGTTCGCGCGAGGGCTTGGGAAACACCATATATTTT. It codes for CASSSREGLGNTIYF.

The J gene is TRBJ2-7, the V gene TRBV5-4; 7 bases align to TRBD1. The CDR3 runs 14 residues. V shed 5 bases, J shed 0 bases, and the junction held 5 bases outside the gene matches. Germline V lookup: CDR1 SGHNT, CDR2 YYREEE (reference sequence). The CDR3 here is CASRRGQHSYEQYF. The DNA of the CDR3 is TGTGCCAGCAGACGGGGACAGCACTCCTACGAGCAGTACTTC.

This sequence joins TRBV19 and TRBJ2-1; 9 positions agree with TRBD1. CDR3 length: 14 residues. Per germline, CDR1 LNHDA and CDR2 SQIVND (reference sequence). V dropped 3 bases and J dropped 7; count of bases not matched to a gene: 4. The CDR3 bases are TGTGCCAGTAGTATCGGGACAGGGTGGAATGAGCAGTTCTTC. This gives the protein CASSIGTGWNEQFF.

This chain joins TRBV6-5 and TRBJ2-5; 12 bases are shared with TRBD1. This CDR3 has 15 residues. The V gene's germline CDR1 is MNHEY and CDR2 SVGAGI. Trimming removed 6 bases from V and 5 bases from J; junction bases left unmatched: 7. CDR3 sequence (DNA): TGTGCCAGCAGCTCGGGACAGGGGGCGCAGGAGACCCAGTACTTC. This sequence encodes CASSSGQGAQETQYF.

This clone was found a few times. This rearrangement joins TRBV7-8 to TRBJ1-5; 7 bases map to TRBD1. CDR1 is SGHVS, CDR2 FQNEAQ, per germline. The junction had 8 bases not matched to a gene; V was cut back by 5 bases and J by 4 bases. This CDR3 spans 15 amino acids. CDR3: CASSGGGTANQPQHF. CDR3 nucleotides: TGTGCCAGCAGCGGGGGCGGGACAGCGAATCAGCCCCAGCATTTT.

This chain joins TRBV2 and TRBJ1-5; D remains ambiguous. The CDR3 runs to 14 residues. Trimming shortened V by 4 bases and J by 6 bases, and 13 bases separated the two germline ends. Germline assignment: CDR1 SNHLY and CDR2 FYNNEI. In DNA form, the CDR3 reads TGTGCCAGCAGTGGTGGGGAGGGTGGTCAGCCCCAGCATTTT. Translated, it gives CASSGGEGGQPQHF.

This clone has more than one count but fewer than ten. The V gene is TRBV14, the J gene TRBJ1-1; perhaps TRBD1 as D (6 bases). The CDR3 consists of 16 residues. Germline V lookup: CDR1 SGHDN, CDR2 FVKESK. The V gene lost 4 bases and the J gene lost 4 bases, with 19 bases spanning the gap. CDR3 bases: TGTGCCAGCAGCCGACGGGGGGGCCATAAGGTCACTGAAGCTTTCTTT. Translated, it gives CASSRRGGHKVTEAFF.

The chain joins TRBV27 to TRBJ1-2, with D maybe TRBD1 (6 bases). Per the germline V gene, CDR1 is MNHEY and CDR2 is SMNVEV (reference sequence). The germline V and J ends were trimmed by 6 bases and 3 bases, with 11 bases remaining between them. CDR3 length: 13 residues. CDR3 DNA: TGTGCCAGCAGCCTCAGGGGCTACTATGGCTACACCTTC. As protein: CASSLRGYYGYTF.

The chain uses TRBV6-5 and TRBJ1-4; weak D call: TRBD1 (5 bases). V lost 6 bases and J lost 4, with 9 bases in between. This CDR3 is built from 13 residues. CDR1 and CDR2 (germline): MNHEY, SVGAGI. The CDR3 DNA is TGTGCCAGCAGCAGACAGCTTAATGAAAAACTGTTTTTT. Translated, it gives CASSRQLNEKLFF.

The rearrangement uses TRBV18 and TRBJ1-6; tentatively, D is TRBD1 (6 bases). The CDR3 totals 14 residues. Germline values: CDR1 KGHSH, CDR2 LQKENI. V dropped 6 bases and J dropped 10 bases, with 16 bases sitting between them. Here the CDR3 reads CASSPGQFGSPLHF. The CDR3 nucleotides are TGTGCCAGCTCTCCGGGACAATTTGGGTCACCCCTCCACTTT.

The CDR3 DNA reads TGTGCCAGCAGCGCCGACAGGGGGAAGGGCGAGCAGTACTTC. This codes for CASSADRGKGEQYF. The chain combines TRBV7-9 with TRBJ2-7, with 9 bases lining up with TRBD1. Germline V gene sequence: CDR1 SEHNR, CDR2 FQNEAQ (reference sequence). The trim removed 5 bases at V and 6 bases at J, leaving 8 bases unmatched. The CDR3 runs to 14 residues. The full variable domain, in which reference TRBV7-9 and TRBJ2-7 provide the parts outside the CDR3, is DTGVSQNPRHKITKRGQNVTFRCDPISEHNRLYWYRQTLGQGPEFLTYFQNEAQLEKSRLLSDRFSAERPKGSFSTLEIQRTEQGDSAMYLCASSADRGKGEQYFGPGTRLTVT.

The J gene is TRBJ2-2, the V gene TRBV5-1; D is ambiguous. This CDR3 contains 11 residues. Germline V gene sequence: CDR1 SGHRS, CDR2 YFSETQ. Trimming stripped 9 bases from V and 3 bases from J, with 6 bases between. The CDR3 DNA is TGCGCCACCCGTTACACCGGGGAGCTGTTTTTT. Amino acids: CATRYTGELFF. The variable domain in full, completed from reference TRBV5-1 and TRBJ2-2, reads KAGVTQTPRYLIKTRGQQVTLSCSPISGHRSVSWYQQTPGQGLQFLFEYFSETQRNKGNFPGRFSGRQFSNSRSEMNVSTLELGDSALYLCATRYTGELFFGEGSRLTVL.

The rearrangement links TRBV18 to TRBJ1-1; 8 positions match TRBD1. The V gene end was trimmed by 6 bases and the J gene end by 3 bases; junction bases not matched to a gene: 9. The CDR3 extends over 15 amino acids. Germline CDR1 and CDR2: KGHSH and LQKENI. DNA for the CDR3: TGTGCCAGCTCTCCTACAGTCAGGGGGCACACTGAAGCTTTCTTT. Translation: CASSPTVRGHTEAFF.

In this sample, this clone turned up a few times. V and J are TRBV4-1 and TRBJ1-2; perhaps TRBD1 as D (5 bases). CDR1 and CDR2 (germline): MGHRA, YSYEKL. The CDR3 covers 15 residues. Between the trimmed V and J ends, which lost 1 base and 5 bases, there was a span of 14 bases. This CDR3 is CASSQATTQGYGYTF. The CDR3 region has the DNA TGCGCCAGCAGCCAAGCCACCACGCAGGGATATGGCTACACCTTC.

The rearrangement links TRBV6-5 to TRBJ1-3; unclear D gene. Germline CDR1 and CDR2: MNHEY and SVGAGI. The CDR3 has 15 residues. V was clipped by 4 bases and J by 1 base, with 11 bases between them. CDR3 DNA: TGTGCCAGCAGTTTCCGGGGAGGATCTGGAAACACCATATATTTT. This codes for CASSFRGGSGNTIYF.

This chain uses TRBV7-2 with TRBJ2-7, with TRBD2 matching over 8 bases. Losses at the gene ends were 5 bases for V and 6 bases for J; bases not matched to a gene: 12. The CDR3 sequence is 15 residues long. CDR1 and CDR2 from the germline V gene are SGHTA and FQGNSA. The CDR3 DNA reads TGTGCCAGCAGCCCAGGAGTAGCGGGGTCCGGCGAGCAGTACTTC. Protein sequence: CASSPGVAGSGEQYF.

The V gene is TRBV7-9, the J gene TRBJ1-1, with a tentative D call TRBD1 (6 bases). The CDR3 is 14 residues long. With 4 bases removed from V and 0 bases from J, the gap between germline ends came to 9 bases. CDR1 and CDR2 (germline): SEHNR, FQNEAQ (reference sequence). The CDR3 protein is CASSSRGMNTEAFF. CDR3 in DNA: TGTGCCAGCAGCTCTAGGGGGATGAACACTGAAGCTTTCTTT.

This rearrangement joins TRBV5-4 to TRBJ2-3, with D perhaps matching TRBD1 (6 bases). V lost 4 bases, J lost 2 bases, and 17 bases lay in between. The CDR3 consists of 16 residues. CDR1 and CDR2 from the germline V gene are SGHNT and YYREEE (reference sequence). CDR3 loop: CASSRSGWGHTDTQYF. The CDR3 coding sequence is TGTGCCAGCAGCCGATCAGGGTGGGGACACACAGATACGCAGTATTTT.

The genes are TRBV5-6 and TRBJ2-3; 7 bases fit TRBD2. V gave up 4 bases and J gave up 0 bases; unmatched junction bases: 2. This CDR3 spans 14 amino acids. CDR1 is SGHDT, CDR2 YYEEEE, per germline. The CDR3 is CASSRGVSTDTQYF. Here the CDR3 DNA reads TGTGCCAGCAGCCGGGGGGTTAGCACAGATACGCAGTATTTT.